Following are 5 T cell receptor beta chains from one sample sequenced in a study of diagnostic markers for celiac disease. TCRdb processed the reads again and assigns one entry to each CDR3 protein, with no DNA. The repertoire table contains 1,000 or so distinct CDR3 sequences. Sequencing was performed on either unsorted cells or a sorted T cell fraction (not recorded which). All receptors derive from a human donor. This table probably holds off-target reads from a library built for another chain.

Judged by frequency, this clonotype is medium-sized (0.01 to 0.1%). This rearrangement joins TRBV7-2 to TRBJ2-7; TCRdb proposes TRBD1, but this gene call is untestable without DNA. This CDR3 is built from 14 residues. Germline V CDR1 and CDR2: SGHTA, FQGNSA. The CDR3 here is CASSSRQGSYEQYF.

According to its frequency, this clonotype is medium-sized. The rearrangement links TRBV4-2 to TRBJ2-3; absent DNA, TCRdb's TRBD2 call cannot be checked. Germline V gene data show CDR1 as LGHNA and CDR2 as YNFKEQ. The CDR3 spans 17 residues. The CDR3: CASSQSSSGRGTDTQYF.

The CDR3 loop reads CSQRQMGVGNTEAFF. This chain joins TRBV20-1 and TRBJ1-1. The CDR3 spans 15 residues. Germline CDR1 DFQATT, CDR2 SNEGSKA (reference sequence).

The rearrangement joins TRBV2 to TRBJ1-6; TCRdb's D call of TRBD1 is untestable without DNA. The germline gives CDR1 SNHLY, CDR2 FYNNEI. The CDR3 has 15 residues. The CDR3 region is CASSESLGGRSPLHF.

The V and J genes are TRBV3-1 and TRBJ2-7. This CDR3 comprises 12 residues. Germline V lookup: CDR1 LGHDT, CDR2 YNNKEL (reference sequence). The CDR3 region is CASSQANYEQYF.